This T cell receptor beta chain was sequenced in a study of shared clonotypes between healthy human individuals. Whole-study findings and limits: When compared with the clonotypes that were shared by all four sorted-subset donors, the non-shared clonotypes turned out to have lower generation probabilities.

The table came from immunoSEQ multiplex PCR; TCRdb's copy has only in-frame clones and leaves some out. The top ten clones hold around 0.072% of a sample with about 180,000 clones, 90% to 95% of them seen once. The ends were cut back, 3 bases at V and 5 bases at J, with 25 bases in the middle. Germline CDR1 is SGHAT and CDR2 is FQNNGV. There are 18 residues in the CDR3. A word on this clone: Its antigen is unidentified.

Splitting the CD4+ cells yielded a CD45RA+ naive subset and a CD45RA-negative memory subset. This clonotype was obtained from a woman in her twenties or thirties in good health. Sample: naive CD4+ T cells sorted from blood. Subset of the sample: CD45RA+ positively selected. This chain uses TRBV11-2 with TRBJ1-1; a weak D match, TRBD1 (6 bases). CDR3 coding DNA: TGTGCCAGCAGCTTCCGAGTCACGACGACAGGTAATCGGACTGAAGCTTTCTTT. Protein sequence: CASSFRVTTTGNRTEAFF.